A single TCR beta chain is shown here with its context. Its specificity is unknown. This entry belongs to a study of shared clonotypes between healthy human individuals. The wider study: The study enrolled two women and a few men aged 18 to 49. Per-donor plates numbered three CD4 naive, three CD4 memory, two CD8 naive and one CD8 memory. Study-level findings and limits: It was observed that approximately 5% of naive CD4 clonotypes were shared across a few donors.

Assay: immunoSEQ multiplex PCR; the TCRdb copy retains only in-frame clones and omits some. The sample includes about 2 million clones, 90% to 95% of them seen just once. The CDR3 covers 14 residues. The V and J ends lost 2 bases and 7 bases respectively, with 13 bases between them. Germline CDR1 reads SGHRS; CDR2 reads YFSETQ. The source material was naive CD4+ T cells sorted from blood. Subset in this sample: CD45RA+ positively selected. The V gene is TRBV5-1, the J gene TRBJ2-1; D perhaps matches TRBD1 (6 bases). The source of this sequence is a man between 18 and 29 years old in good health. The DNA for the CDR3 is TGCGCCAGCAGCTTCGGAACAGGGTCGAATGAGCAGTTCTTC. Translation: CASSFGTGSNEQFF.